Listed below are T cell receptor beta chains from one sample, sequenced in a study of cytomegalovirus exposure and HLA in healthy donors. Some clones are missing from TCRdb's copy, which holds only in-frame ones; the method was immunoSEQ multiplex PCR. The sample consists of around 170,000 clones, roughly four fifths of them appearing once. Sequencing was carried out using PBMCs. The origin of the receptors is a middle-aged man in good health and CMV-seronegative. Each CDR3 is given with its conserved first and last residue. D genes are given only for firm matches. Rows give clone size only sometimes, using once, few, many, or a class for an expanded clone.

cdr3_nt cdr3_aa j_call clone_size v_call d_call
TGTGCCAGCAGTTACTGGACAAACTACGAGCAGTACTTC CASSYWTNYEQYF TRBJ2-7 . TRBV6-6 .
TGTGCCAGCAGCTTAGGGGTCGGGAGGGTCACAGATACGCAGTATTTT CASSLGVGRVTDTQYF TRBJ2-3 . TRBV11-2 TRBD2
TGCAGCGCCGCTTGGGGGCCCTACAATGAGCAGTTCTTC CSAAWGPYNEQFF TRBJ2-1 . TRBV29-1 .
TGTGCCAGCAGCCCCGGGACTAGCGGGAGGGCAGTGTTCTTC CASSPGTSGRAVFF TRBJ2-1 . TRBV7-2 TRBD2
TGTGCCAGCAGCTTATCAGGTCACTCCTACGAGCAGTACTTC CASSLSGHSYEQYF TRBJ2-7 . TRBV7-9 .
TGTGCCAGCAGTTTCCTAGCGGGACTCCCAGATACGCAGTATTTT CASSFLAGLPDTQYF TRBJ2-3 . TRBV27 TRBD2
TGTGCCAGCAGCGTAATAGACAGTAGTTTAGGCTACACCTTC CASSVIDSSLGYTF TRBJ1-2 . TRBV9 .
TGTGCCAGTCCCTCCCGGGGCGGGAGCCCCCGCGCCGGGACCGGGGAGCTGTTTTTT CASPSRGGSPRAGTGELFF TRBJ2-2 once TRBV7-9 TRBD2
TGTGCCAGCAGCCCACTCGACAGGGACGACACTGAAGCTTTCTTT CASSPLDRDDTEAFF TRBJ1-1 . TRBV27 TRBD1
TGCGCCAGCAGCTTAGCTCTGAACACTGAAGCTTTCTTT CASSLALNTEAFF TRBJ1-1 . TRBV5-1 .
TGTGCCAGCAGTTCACTCGGACTAGCGGGAGACGAGCAGTACTTC CASSSLGLAGDEQYF TRBJ2-7 . TRBV27 TRBD2
TGTGCCAGCAGTTTTAGCGGGGGAGAGACCCAGTACTTC CASSFSGGETQYF TRBJ2-5 . TRBV28 TRBD2
TGTGCCAGCAGCCCCATAAGCGGGGGTGAAAAACTGTTTTTT CASSPISGGEKLFF TRBJ1-4 . TRBV2 .
TGCGCCAGCAGTGCGCTGACTAGCGGGAATTACAATGAGCAGTTCTTC CASSALTSGNYNEQFF TRBJ2-1 once TRBV10-1 TRBD2
TGCGCCAGCAGCCATCCAGCGGATACGCAGTATTTT CASSHPADTQYF TRBJ2-3 . TRBV4-1 .
TGTGCCAGCAGTTATACTTCCCCAAAAAACAATGAGCAGTTCTTC CASSYTSPKNNEQFF TRBJ2-1 . TRBV2 .
TGTGCCAGCAGTTACGGGGGGGCCCCAAATCAGCCCCAGCATTTT CASSYGGAPNQPQHF TRBJ1-5 . TRBV6-5 .
TGCGCCAGCAGCTTGGATCCAGGGGGTATCTACACCTTC CASSLDPGGIYTF TRBJ1-2 . TRBV5-1 TRBD1
TGTGCCAGCAGCTCAGACATAACCAACACTGAAGCTTTCTTT CASSSDITNTEAFF TRBJ1-1 once TRBV5-4 .
TGTGCCAGCAGCACTCAAGGGGCTATGGAGCTGTTTTTT CASSTQGAMELFF TRBJ2-2 . TRBV7-2 .
TGCGCCAGCAGCTTGGGCGGACTAGCATTCCAAGAGACCCAGTACTTC CASSLGGLAFQETQYF TRBJ2-5 . TRBV5-1 TRBD2
TGTGCCAGCACCCACCCACAGAGCTCCTACGAGCAGTACTTC CASTHPQSSYEQYF TRBJ2-7 . TRBV2 .
TGCGCCAGCAGCAGTAGCGGTGCCTACGAGCAGTACTTC CASSSSGAYEQYF TRBJ2-7 once TRBV5-1 .
TGTGCCAGCACCGGCGGGACTAGTGGCTACTACGAGCAGTACTTC CASTGGTSGYYEQYF TRBJ2-7 once TRBV28 TRBD2
TGTGCCAGTAGGACGACAGGGGGCCCTGAAAAACTGTTTTTT CASRTTGGPEKLFF TRBJ1-4 . TRBV19 TRBD1
TGTGCCAGCAGCTCCCGACAGGGGGGAAACACTGAAGCTTTCTTT CASSSRQGGNTEAFF TRBJ1-1 . TRBV7-9 TRBD1
TGTGCCTGGTCGAGGAGCGGGAGGCTGACAGATACGCAGTATTTT CAWSRSGRLTDTQYF TRBJ2-3 . TRBV30 TRBD2
TGCGCCAGCAGCCCCCAGGGATCCCAGAAAGATACGCAGTATTTT CASSPQGSQKDTQYF TRBJ2-3 few TRBV5-1 .
TGTGCCAGCGCCGGGACAGGGCAAGAGACCCAGTACTTC CASAGTGQETQYF TRBJ2-5 . TRBV6-1 TRBD1
TGTGCCAGCAGCTTACCGCCCAGGGAGACCCAGTACTTC CASSLPPRETQYF TRBJ2-5 few TRBV7-6 .
TGCAGCGGGGACAGGGGACCCTACAATGAGCAGTTCTTC CSGDRGPYNEQFF TRBJ2-1 . TRBV29-1 TRBD1
TGTGCCAGCAGTTACACCTCTGGTGGGAGCCGTGAAGCTTTCTTT CASSYTSGGSREAFF TRBJ1-1 . TRBV6-5 .
TGTGCCAGCAGCTTAGTACGAGGGCGCGGGACTGAAGCTTTCTTT CASSLVRGRGTEAFF TRBJ1-1 . TRBV7-6 .
TGTGCCAGCAGCTCTAGGCCGCCCGGGGGGATGACTGAAGCTTTCTTT CASSSRPPGGMTEAFF TRBJ1-1 . TRBV7-9 .
TGTGCCTGGAGTCCGACAGGGAGGGAGCAGTACTTC CAWSPTGREQYF TRBJ2-7 . TRBV30 .
TGCGCCAGCAGCTTGGTCGGGGTGAAGACAGATACGCAGTATTTT CASSLVGVKTDTQYF TRBJ2-3 . TRBV5-1 .
TGTGCCAGCAGCTTAGGTAGCTCGCTTGCCAATGAGCAGTTCTTC CASSLGSSLANEQFF TRBJ2-1 . TRBV7-2 .
TGCAGCGTTGGATCCAGCGGGACCTTTACAGATACGCAGTATTTT CSVGSSGTFTDTQYF TRBJ2-3 . TRBV29-1 TRBD2
TGTGCCAGTAGTATCTCCCCGGGACAGGGGGCCGGCTACACCTTC CASSISPGQGAGYTF TRBJ1-2 . TRBV19 TRBD1
TGTGCCAGCAGCCCGGGACTAGCGGGAGGAGAACCCACAGATACGCAGTATTTT CASSPGLAGGEPTDTQYF TRBJ2-3 . TRBV4-2 TRBD2
TGTGCCAGCAGTGAACAGGGACAGGGGGCGGCTTTCAAAGGGAGTGAAGCTTTCTTT CASSEQGQGAAFKGSEAFF TRBJ1-1 few TRBV6-1 TRBD1